The clone carrying this T cell receptor (beta chain) has at least ten counts. This sample is drawn from a study of molecular identifiers for immune sequencing clone quantification. Whole-study context: The replicate experiment used RNA from 20,000 or 100,000 naive CD8 cells. This RNA was split into five aliquots, and four of them were sequenced.

Naive CD8 T cells were picked out by sorting for CD8+CD4-CCR7+CD45RA+. MiXCR, run by TCRdb on the PCR reads, gives a single entry per CDR3 protein. The data show approximately 500,000 distinct CDR3 sequences, around 25% seen once. The CDR3 covers 12 residues. Germline CDR1 DFQATT, CDR2 SNEGSKA (reference sequence). V lost 3 bases and J 2 bases, leaving 6 bases between the germline ends. The sequence was collected from a human donor in good health. Some libraries in this study had Jurkat cell RNA spiked in. Material for sequencing was naive CD8+ T cells from blood, with Jurkat cell RNA spiked in. The subset: FACS-sorted CD8+CD4-CCR7+CD45RA+ naive T cells. The chain employs TRBV20-1 and TRBJ2-3; unclear D gene. CDR3 amino acids: CSASQITDTQYF. As DNA, the CDR3 is TGCAGTGCTAGTCAGATCACAGATACGCAGTATTTT.